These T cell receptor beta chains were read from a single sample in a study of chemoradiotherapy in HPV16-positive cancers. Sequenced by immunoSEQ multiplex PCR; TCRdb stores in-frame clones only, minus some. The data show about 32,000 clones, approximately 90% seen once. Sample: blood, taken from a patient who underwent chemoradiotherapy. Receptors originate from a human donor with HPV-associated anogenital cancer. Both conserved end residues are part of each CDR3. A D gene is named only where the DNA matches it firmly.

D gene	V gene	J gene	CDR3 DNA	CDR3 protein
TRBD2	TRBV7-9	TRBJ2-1	TGTGCCAGCAGCTCCCTGACTAGCGGGATGTACAATGAGCAGTTCTTC	CASSSLTSGMYNEQFF
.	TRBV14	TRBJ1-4	TGTGCCAGCAGTCCAAGGGCACAGGGACCCGAAAAACTGTTTTTT	CASSPRAQGPEKLFF
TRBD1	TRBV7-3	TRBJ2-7	TGTGCCAGCAGCTTGACAGGGGGCAGTCTTAACGAGCAGTACTTC	CASSLTGGSLNEQYF
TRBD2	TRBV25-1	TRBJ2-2	TGTGCCAGCAGGGGGGGGTACAGGACCCCGAACACCGGGGAGCTGTTTTTT	CASRGGYRTPNTGELFF
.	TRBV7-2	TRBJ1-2	TGTGCCAGCAGCTTTCAGGGGCGAGGCTACACCTTC	CASSFQGRGYTF
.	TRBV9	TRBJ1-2	TGTGCCAGCAGCGTAGCCTTTAACTATGGCTACACCTTC	CASSVAFNYGYTF
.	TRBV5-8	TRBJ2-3	TGTGCCAGCAGCTTGGACCTCAACACAGATACGCAGTATTTT	CASSLDLNTDTQYF
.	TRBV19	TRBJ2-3	TGTGCCAGTAGTCCGCACAAGGGGGATACGCAGTATTTT	CASSPHKGDTQYF
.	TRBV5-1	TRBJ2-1	TGCGCCAGCAGCTTGGAGGTCGGGAGCGCATCCTACAATGAGCAGTTCTTC	CASSLEVGSASYNEQFF
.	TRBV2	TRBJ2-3	TGTGCCAGCAAGGCAGCTAGCACAGATACGCAGTATTTT	CASKAASTDTQYF